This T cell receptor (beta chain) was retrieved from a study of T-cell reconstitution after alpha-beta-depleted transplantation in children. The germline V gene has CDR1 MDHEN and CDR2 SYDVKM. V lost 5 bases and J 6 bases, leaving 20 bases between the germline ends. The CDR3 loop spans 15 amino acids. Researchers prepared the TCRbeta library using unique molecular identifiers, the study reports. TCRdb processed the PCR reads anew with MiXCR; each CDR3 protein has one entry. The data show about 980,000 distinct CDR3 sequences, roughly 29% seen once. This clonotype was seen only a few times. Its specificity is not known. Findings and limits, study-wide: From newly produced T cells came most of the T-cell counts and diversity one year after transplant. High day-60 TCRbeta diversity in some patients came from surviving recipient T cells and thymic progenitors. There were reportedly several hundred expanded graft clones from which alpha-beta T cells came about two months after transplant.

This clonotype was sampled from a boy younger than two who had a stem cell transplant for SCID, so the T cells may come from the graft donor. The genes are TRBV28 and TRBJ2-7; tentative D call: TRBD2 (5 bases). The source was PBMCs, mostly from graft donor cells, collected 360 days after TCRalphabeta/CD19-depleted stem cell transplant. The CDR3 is CASSPGSVSLGEQYF. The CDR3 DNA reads TGTGCCAGCAGTCCGGGGAGCGTCAGCTTGGGCGAGCAGTACTTC.